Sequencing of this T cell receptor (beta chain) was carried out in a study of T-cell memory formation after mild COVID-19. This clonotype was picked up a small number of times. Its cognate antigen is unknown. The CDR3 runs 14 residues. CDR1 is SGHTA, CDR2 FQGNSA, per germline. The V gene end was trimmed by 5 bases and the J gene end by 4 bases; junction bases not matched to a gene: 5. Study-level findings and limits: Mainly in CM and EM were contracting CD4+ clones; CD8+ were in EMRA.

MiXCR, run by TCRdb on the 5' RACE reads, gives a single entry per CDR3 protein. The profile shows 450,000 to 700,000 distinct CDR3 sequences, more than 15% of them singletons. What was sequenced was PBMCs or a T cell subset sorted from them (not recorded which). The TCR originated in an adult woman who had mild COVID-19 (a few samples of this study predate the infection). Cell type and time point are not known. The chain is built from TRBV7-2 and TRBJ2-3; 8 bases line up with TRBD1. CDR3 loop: CASSPDRGADTQYF. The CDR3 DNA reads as TGTGCCAGCAGCCCCGACAGGGGCGCAGATACGCAGTATTTT.